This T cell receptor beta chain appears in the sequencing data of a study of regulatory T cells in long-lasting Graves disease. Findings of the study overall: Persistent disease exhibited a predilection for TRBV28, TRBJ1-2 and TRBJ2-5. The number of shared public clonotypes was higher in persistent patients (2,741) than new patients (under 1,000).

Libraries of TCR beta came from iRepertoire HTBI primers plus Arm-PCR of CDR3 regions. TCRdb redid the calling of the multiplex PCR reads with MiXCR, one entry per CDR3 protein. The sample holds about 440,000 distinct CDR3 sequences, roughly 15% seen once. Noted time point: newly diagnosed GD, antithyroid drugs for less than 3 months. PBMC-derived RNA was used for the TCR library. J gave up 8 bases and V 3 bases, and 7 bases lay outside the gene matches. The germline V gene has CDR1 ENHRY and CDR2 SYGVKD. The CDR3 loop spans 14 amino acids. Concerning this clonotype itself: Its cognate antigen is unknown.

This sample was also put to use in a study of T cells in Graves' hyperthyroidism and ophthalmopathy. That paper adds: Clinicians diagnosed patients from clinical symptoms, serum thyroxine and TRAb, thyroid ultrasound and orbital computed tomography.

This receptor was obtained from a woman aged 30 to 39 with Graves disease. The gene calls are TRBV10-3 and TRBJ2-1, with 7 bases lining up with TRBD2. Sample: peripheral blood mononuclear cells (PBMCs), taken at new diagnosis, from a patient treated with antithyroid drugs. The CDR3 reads CAISDLLTSDEQFF. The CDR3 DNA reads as TGTGCCATCAGTGACCTCCTTACTAGCGATGAGCAGTTCTTC.